Detailed here is one TCR beta chain. The data were obtained in a study of cytomegalovirus exposure and HLA in healthy donors. PCR employed 60 Vbeta and 13 Jbeta primers. TCRdb keeps only in-frame clones here, not all; method: immunoSEQ multiplex PCR. The sample has 150,000 or so clones, about four fifths seen once. This CDR3 spans 18 amino acids. Per germline, CDR1 SGHVS and CDR2 FQNEAQ. After removal of 0 bases from V and 5 bases from J, the junction contained 12 bases not matched to a gene. The sample taken for sequencing was PBMCs. This receptor was identified in a male donor in good health and CMV-seropositive. This rearrangement joins TRBV7-8 to TRBJ2-5; 10 positions match TRBD2. Here the CDR3 DNA reads TGTGCCAGCAGCTTAGCGTTCTGGGCTAGCGGGAGAATGGAGACCCAGTACTTC. This encodes CASSLAFWASGRMETQYF.